Below are 8 T cell receptor beta chains sequenced from a single sample in a study of blood T cell repertoires in COVID-19. Produced via immunoSEQ multiplex PCR; TCRdb's table is partial and in-frame only. Of 120,000 or so clones in the sample, around 76% are singletons; the top ten hold around 4%. The material sequenced was peripheral blood. The receptors were gathered from a woman older than 75 with acute or convalescent COVID-19.

The chain uses TRBV5-4 and TRBJ2-7, with D perhaps TRBD2 (6 bases). Trimming cost V 2 bases and J 0 bases, with 9 bases left between them. From germline, CDR1 is SGHNT and CDR2 YYREEE (reference sequence). The CDR3 is 14 residues long. The CDR3 region has the DNA TGTGCCAGCAGCTTTGCGGGAAGCTCCTACGAGCAGTACTTC. Translating gives CASSFAGSSYEQYF.

The chain employs TRBV28 and TRBJ2-7; TRBD2 might be the D (6 bases). CDR1 and CDR2 (germline): MDHEN, SYDVKM. The V end was cut by 7 bases, the J end by 3 bases, with 22 bases between. The CDR3 is made up of 16 amino acids. CDR3 nucleotide sequence: TGTGCCAGCAACCGCGGGGAGGTTACTAGCTACTACGAGCAGTACTTC. This codes for CASNRGEVTSYYEQYF.

The CDR3 DNA reads TGCGCCAGCAGCCAGAGACAAGGATCTCCCTACGAGCAGTACTTC. This sequence encodes CASSQRQGSPYEQYF. V usage is TRBV4-1 and J usage is TRBJ2-7; D call uncertain. The V end was cut by 3 bases, the J end by 2 bases, with 14 bases between. Per the germline V gene, CDR1 is MGHRA and CDR2 is YSYEKL. The CDR3 is made up of 15 amino acids.

This clone was seen more than once but under ten times. The chain links TRBV19 to TRBJ2-2, with D possibly being TRBD2 (5 bases). The V gene lost 3 bases and the J gene lost 4 bases, with 18 bases spanning the gap. The CDR3 length is 17 residues. The germline CDR1 and CDR2 sequences are LNHDA and SQIVND (reference sequence). CDR3 bases: TGTGCCAGTAGTATTTATCCTTTGGGGAGTATCACCGGGGAGCTGTTTTTT. The encoded protein is CASSIYPLGSITGELFF.

The chain recombines TRBV30 with TRBJ1-2, with D possibly being TRBD1 (5 bases). Trimming removed 4 bases at V and 4 bases at J, with 13 bases between. The germline CDR1 and CDR2 sequences are GTSNPN and SVGIG (reference sequence). This CDR3 is 13 amino acids long. The CDR3 coding sequence is TGTGCCTGGACTCGTCTGGGGCCCTATGGCTACACCTTC. Protein product: CAWTRLGPYGYTF.

This clone has more than one count but fewer than ten. The V gene is TRBV9, the J gene TRBJ1-2; D is uncertain. The ends were cut back, 0 bases at V and 4 bases at J, with 7 bases in the middle. Germline CDR1 reads SGDLS; CDR2 reads YYNGEE. There are 13 residues in the CDR3. The CDR3 reads CASSVGQAYGYTF. The CDR3 bases are TGTGCCAGCAGCGTAGGGCAGGCCTATGGCTACACCTTC.

The CDR3 sequence: CSVEVAGGETQYF. The CDR3 region has the DNA TGCAGCGTTGAAGTTGCGGGGGGAGAGACCCAGTACTTC. V and J are TRBV29-1 and TRBJ2-5; 8 bases are shared with TRBD2. The germline V gene encodes CDR1 SQVTM and CDR2 ANQGSEA. The V gene end was trimmed by 1 base and the J gene end by 4 bases; junction bases not matched to a gene: 2. This CDR3 is built from 13 residues.

The chain has TRBV30 and TRBJ2-5; D perhaps matches TRBD2 (6 bases). The CDR3 has 15 residues. V gave up 2 bases and J gave up 5 bases, with 18 bases separating them. The germline CDR1 and CDR2 sequences are GTSNPN and SVGIG (reference sequence). CDR3 bases: TGTGCCTGGAGTCAGCCCCGGGACGGAGGGGAGACCCAGTACTTC. Protein: CAWSQPRDGGETQYF. Based on the CDR3 plus reference TRBV30 and TRBJ2-5, the full variable domain is SQTIHQWPATLVQPVGSPLSLECTVEGTSNPNLYWYRQAAGRGLQLLFYSVGIGQISSEVPQNLSASRPQDRQFILSSKKLLLSDSGFYLCAWSQPRDGGETQYFGPGTRLLVL.